The 2 T cell receptor beta chains listed next were all sequenced from one sample in a study of shared clonotypes between healthy human individuals. Assay used: immunoSEQ multiplex PCR; TCRdb lists only in-frame clones, some missing. This table holds some 1.5 million clones, roughly 96% found once. Sample: naive CD4+ T cells sorted from blood. Subset indicated: CD45RA+ positively selected. These receptors were obtained from a man aged 30 to 39 in good health.

The chain links TRBV19 to TRBJ2-7; D call uncertain. CDR3 length equals 14 residues. V lost 6 bases, J lost 3 bases, and 15 bases lay in between. CDR1 is LNHDA and CDR2 is SQIVND in the germline V gene (reference sequence). The CDR3 reads CASRRSDGYYEQYF. The CDR3 bases are TGTGCCAGTAGAAGAAGTGACGGGTACTACGAGCAGTACTTC.

The rearrangement uses TRBV11-2 and TRBJ2-7; D ambiguous. Trimming stripped 5 bases from V and 0 bases from J, with 11 bases between. The CDR3 has 14 amino acids. CDR1 and CDR2 (germline): SGHAT, FQNNGV. Written as DNA, the CDR3 is TGTGCCAGCAGCAAGCGCACGAGCTCCTACGAGCAGTACTTC. It codes for CASSKRTSSYEQYF.